The sequence of this TCR beta chain was determined in a study of blood T cell repertoires in COVID-19. About the study: From T cells, B-cell-depleted T cells, or PBMCs came the material, which was cDNA or gDNA.

Original processing methods: For nucleated cells, counts were estimated from reference gene primer amplification. Here immunoSEQ multiplex PCR was the method, and the copy in TCRdb shows in-frame clones only, minus some. That table is the source of V, J and clone size, and D and trimming were worked out from the DNA. The sample has under 350,000 clones, 83% seen once. The CDR3 is 14 amino acids. The germline V gene encodes CDR1 MGHDK and CDR2 SYGVNS. V dropped 7 bases and J dropped 8 bases, with 15 bases sitting between them. V is TRBV25-1 and J is TRBJ1-6, with D perhaps TRBD1 (6 bases). The receptor was isolated from a woman aged 45-59 years who had recovered from COVID-19. The sample taken for sequencing was peripheral blood. For the CDR3, the DNA is TGTGCCAGCACCCAAACAGGGTTTTATTCACCCCTCCACTTT. This sequence encodes CASTQTGFYSPLHF.